This entry features one T cell receptor (beta chain) sequence. This clone has at least ten counts. Its antigen is unknown. No base quality values were provided; no much bigger clone lies one nucleotide off. This entry belongs to a study of metastatic and nonmetastatic thyroid tumors (dated by TCRdb to about 2020). Regarding the complete study: Repertoires from peripheral blood and from tumor or nodule tissue samples of malignant and benign thyroid patients were compared. The study at large found these results: In both blood and tumor samples, TCR beta diversity was reported to be significantly higher in malignant tumors than in benign nodules.

Taken from the germline V gene (reference sequence), the CDR1 and CDR2 loops are DFQATT and SNEGSKA. The CDR3 runs 14 residues from the cysteine to the phenylalanine. Solely the CDR3 DNA is kept, with 42 bases framed from the first base. V ends up 5 bases short and J 6 bases short, with an unmatched junction base count of 10. None of the patients had been given any treatment before thyroid surgery. Using T-cell receptor beta sequencing, the study looked back at clinical samples from patients collected from the early 2010s to the late 2010s. Library construction relied on PCR. Sequencing was performed on an Illumina HiSeq 4000. High-throughput sequencing was used to profile the TCR beta-chain CDR3 region of every patient. Per the source publication's procedure: A classifier to discriminate distant-metastatic papillary thyroid cancer patients was built from CDR3 differences across clinicopathological groups. The Shannon index was used to measure repertoire diversity, and the Morisita-Horn index was used to measure how similar tumor and blood repertoires were. TCRdb trimmed public reads at Q25 via fastp, called clones via MiXCR and kept in-frame beta chains. The V and J calls come from TCRdb's annotation, not from the publication. This sample gives 45,000 to 60,000 clones in total; approximately 19% of them show up just once. The leading ten clones occupy approximately 3.1% of the sample.

The chain links TRBV20-1 with TRBJ2-7, with 10 bases in between that match TRBD1. The receptor was derived from a female donor with papillary thyroid cancer or a benign thyroid nodule (not recorded which). Some clones in this sample may be carry-over from other donors' samples. Sequences were obtained from blood. The CDR3 has the sequence CSADPGTGAFEQYF. Read as DNA, the sequence is TGCAGTGCTGATCCCGGGACAGGGGCTTTCGAGCAGTACTTC.